One sample yielded the 10 T cell receptor beta chains listed below, sequenced in a study of shared clonotypes between healthy human individuals. Terminally differentiated effector memory CD45RA+ cells were excluded from the naive CD8 cells, which were CD45RO-negative and positively selected for CCR7. Only in-frame clones appear in the TCRdb table, and some are missing; sequencing was by immunoSEQ multiplex PCR. The table has around 2,000,000 clones, over 85% seen once. Sequencing was done on a sample of naive CD8+ T cells sorted from blood. Source of these receptors: a man aged 18 to 35 in good health.

This clone came up a few times. This sample includes further DNA sequences coding for the same CDR3. This chain links TRBV2 with TRBJ1-2, with D possibly being TRBD1 (6 bases). Germline CDR1 is SNHLY and CDR2 is FYNNEI. The CDR3 has 13 residues. V lost 2 bases to trimming and J lost 3 bases, with 7 bases between them. CDR3 nucleotide sequence: TGTGCCAGCAGTGAATCAGGGGACTATGGCTACACCTTC. This sequence encodes CASSESGDYGYTF.

The chain couples TRBV6-1 to TRBJ2-7; possibly TRBD1 or TRBD2 for D (5 bases each). V lost 4 bases to trimming and J lost 0 bases, with 13 bases between them. Germline values: CDR1 MNHNS, CDR2 SASEGT. This CDR3 has 15 residues. This chain's CDR3 is CASSVGTGSSYEQYF. CDR3 in DNA: TGTGCCAGCAGTGTAGGGACGGGGAGCTCCTACGAGCAGTACTTC.

J is TRBJ2-3 and V is TRBV7-9; D call uncertain. Looked up from germline, CDR1 is SEHNR and CDR2 is FQNEAQ (reference sequence). The CDR3 spans 14 residues. V gave up 5 bases and J gave up 6 bases, with 15 bases separating them. CDR3 residues: CASSPRLASDTQYF. In DNA form, the CDR3 reads TGTGCCAGCAGCCCTCGGCTGGCCTCCGATACGCAGTATTTT.

The rearrangement links TRBV2 to TRBJ1-1; 7 positions match TRBD1. Per germline, CDR1 SNHLY and CDR2 FYNNEI. V was clipped by 7 bases and J by 4 bases; unmatched bases: 0. This CDR3 region has 11 residues. CDR3 nucleotide sequence: TGTGCCAGCAACAGGGGCACTGAAGCTTTCTTT. As protein: CASNRGTEAFF.

The V and J genes are TRBV19 and TRBJ1-1; D gene ambiguous. From germline, CDR1 is LNHDA and CDR2 SQIVND (reference sequence). The V end was cut by 3 bases, the J end by 7 bases, with 12 bases between. The CDR3 extends over 13 amino acids. In DNA form, the CDR3 reads TGTGCCAGTAGTATGTATGCCGGACTTGAAGCTTTCTTT. Amino acid sequence: CASSMYAGLEAFF.

This rearrangement joins TRBV9 to TRBJ2-1, with no clear D. Trimming pared 0 bases from V and 0 bases from J, leaving 13 bases between. The CDR3 runs 17 residues. Germline CDR1 is SGDLS and CDR2 is YYNGEE. The DNA of the CDR3 is TGTGCCAGCAGCGTAGATCCAGCGCGAAGCTCCTACAATGAGCAGTTCTTC. It translates to CASSVDPARSSYNEQFF.

The chain recombines TRBV10-2 with TRBJ2-7; D is unclear. The V gene's germline CDR1 is WSHSY and CDR2 SAAADI. V was clipped by 2 bases and J by 2 bases, with 7 bases between them. The CDR3 loop spans 13 amino acids. CDR3 in amino acids: CASSEDVAYEQYF. The CDR3 nucleotides read TGCGCCAGCAGTGAGGACGTAGCCTACGAGCAGTACTTC.

V and J are TRBV7-9 and TRBJ2-7; weak D call: TRBD2 (5 bases). V was cut by 2 bases and J by 4 bases, with 9 bases left in between. CDR3 length: 13 residues. CDR1 is SEHNR and CDR2 is FQNEAQ in the germline V gene (reference sequence). The CDR3 bases are TGTGCCAGCAGCTTATTCTCGGGGTACGAGCAGTACTTC. As protein: CASSLFSGYEQYF.

The count of this clone is one. The genes are TRBV7-6 and TRBJ2-7, with 8 bases lining up with TRBD1. Germline lookup yields CDR1 SGHVS and CDR2 FNYEAQ. With 1 base clipped from V and 0 bases from J, the junction kept 5 bases outside the gene matches. The CDR3 spans 16 residues. The CDR3 protein is CASSLVMGQASYEQYF. DNA of the CDR3: TGTGCCAGCAGCTTAGTCATGGGACAGGCCTCCTACGAGCAGTACTTC.

Details on this clone: The same CDR3 arises from other DNA sequences in this sample as well. V is TRBV4-1 and J is TRBJ2-1; 9 nucleotides match TRBD2. The CDR3 covers 16 residues. Looked up from germline, CDR1 is MGHRA and CDR2 is YSYEKL. J gave up 6 bases and V 4 bases, and 10 bases lay outside the gene matches. CDR3 amino acids: CASSPLAGGPGNEQFF. CDR3 nucleotide sequence: TGCGCCAGCAGCCCTTTGGCGGGGGGGCCGGGCAATGAGCAGTTCTTC.